Following are 6 T cell receptor beta chains from one sample sequenced in a study of CD4 T cells in relation to SARS-CoV-2 and coronaviruses. No antigen is known for these receptors. Clones were read by immunoSEQ multiplex PCR, and TCRdb kept only the in-frame ones, dropping some. In the table there are under 25,000 clones, around 80% of which are singletons. Unexposed donor CD4+ T cells date from about 2011-2018, before the COVID-19 pandemic. CD4+ T cells were isolated from the cells after nine to eleven days of culture. Source material: CD4+ T cells from PBMCs, cultured in vitro. Source of these receptors: a human donor in good health.

The chain has TRBV18 and TRBJ2-3; 9 bases fit TRBD2. This CDR3 is 16 amino acids long. The ends lost 0 bases at V and 4 bases at J; junction bases unmatched: 5. Germline assignment: CDR1 KGHSH and CDR2 LQKENI. The CDR3 protein is CASSPPQREAADTQYF. The CDR3 DNA follows: TGTGCCAGCTCACCACCGCAGCGGGAGGCCGCAGATACGCAGTATTTT.

The chain recombines TRBV5-1 with TRBJ1-5; D possibly corresponds to TRBD1 (5 bases). Germline CDR1 is SGHRS and CDR2 is YFSETQ. Trimming cost V 0 bases and J 3 bases, with 7 bases left between them. This CDR3 has 14 residues. The CDR3 DNA reads as TGCGCCAGCAGCTTGGCAGGGACCAATCAGCCCCAGCATTTT. Translating gives CASSLAGTNQPQHF.

This clone was counted only a few times. The rearrangement uses TRBV28 and TRBJ1-2, with unresolved D. CDR1 is MDHEN, CDR2 SYDVKM, per germline. This CDR3 has 13 residues. V gave up 6 bases and J gave up 3 bases, with 11 bases separating them. CDR3 protein: CASSTLSDYGYTF. The CDR3 DNA reads TGTGCCAGCAGCACCTTATCGGACTATGGCTACACCTTC.

The gene calls are TRBV5-1 and TRBJ1-2; D might be TRBD1 (5 bases). The germline CDR1 and CDR2 sequences are SGHRS and YFSETQ. Between the trimmed V and J ends, which lost 0 bases and 8 bases, there was a span of 17 bases. CDR3 length: 15 residues. Here the CDR3 reads CASSLASVGAGGYTF. CDR3 bases: TGCGCCAGCAGCTTGGCCTCAGTAGGGGCTGGCGGCTACACCTTC. Full variable domain (remainder filled in from reference TRBV5-1 and TRBJ1-2): KAGVTQTPRYLIKTRGQQVTLSCSPISGHRSVSWYQQTPGQGLQFLFEYFSETQRNKGNFPGRFSGRQFSNSRSEMNVSTLELGDSALYLCASSLASVGAGGYTFGSGTRLTVV.

The sample holds a few counts of this clone. The chain links TRBV19 to TRBJ1-2; no clear D. Trimming took off 6 bases at V and 7 bases at J, with 12 bases between the two ends. There are 12 residues in the CDR3. CDR1 is LNHDA and CDR2 is SQIVND in the germline V gene (reference sequence). CDR3 DNA: TGTGCCAGTAGCATCCACAGAGGTGGCTACACCTTC. Its translation is CASSIHRGGYTF.

The chain has TRBV10-3 and TRBJ2-3; D is possibly TRBD1 (6 bases). Germline V gene sequence: CDR1 ENHRY, CDR2 SYGVKD. Trimming took off 0 bases at V and 1 base at J, with 11 bases between the two ends. The CDR3 runs 16 residues. CDR3 region: CAISESGGIGTDTQYF. DNA of the CDR3: TGTGCCATCAGTGAGTCAGGGGGTATAGGCACAGATACGCAGTATTTT.